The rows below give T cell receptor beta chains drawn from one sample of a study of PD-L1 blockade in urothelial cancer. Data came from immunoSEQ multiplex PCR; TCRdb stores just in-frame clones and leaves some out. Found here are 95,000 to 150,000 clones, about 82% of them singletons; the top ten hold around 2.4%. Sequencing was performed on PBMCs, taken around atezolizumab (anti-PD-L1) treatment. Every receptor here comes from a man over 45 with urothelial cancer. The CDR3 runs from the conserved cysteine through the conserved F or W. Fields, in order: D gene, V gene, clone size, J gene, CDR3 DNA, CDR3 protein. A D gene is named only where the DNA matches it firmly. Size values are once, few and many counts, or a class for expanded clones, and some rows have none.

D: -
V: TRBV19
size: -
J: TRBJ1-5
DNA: TGTGCCACCGAACCGGGGGGCGGGCAGCCCCAGCATTTT
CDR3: CATEPGGGQPQHF

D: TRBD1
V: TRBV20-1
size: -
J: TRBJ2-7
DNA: TGCAGTGCTACTCCCCGGGACAGGGGTTTCTTC
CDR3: CSATPRDRGFF

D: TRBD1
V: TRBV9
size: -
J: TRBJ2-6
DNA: TGTGCCAGCAGCTCCAGGGGGCCTGGGGCCAACGTCCTGACTTTC
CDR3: CASSSRGPGANVLTF

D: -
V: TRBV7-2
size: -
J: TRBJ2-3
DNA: TGTGCCAGCAGCAGGGACACCATCACAGATACGCAGTATTTT
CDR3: CASSRDTITDTQYF

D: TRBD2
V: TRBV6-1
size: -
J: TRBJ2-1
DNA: TGTGCCAGCAGTGAATCTGCCAGCGGGAGATGGAATGAGCAGTTCTTC
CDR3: CASSESASGRWNEQFF

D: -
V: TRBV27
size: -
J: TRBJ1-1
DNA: TGTGCCAGCAGTTACATGTCCCGCACTGAAGCTTTCTTT
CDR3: CASSYMSRTEAFF

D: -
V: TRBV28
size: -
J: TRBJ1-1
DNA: TGTGCCAGCAGTTCCGTGGCGGGGGCGGGGACTGAAGCTTTCTTT
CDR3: CASSSVAGAGTEAFF

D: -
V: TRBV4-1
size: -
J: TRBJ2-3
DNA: TGCGCCAGCAGCCAAGGACTAGGGAAATCATGGGATACGCAGTATTTT
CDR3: CASSQGLGKSWDTQYF

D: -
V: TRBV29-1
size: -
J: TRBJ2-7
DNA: TGCAGCGTCGGATTACCCTATGACACCTCCTACGAGCAGTACTTC
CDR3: CSVGLPYDTSYEQYF

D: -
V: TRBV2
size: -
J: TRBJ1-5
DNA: TGTGCCAGCAGTCCGGGACAAAGCAATCAGCCCCAGCATTTT
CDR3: CASSPGQSNQPQHF

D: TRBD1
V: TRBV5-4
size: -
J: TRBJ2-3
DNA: TGTGCCAGCAGCTTGGAAGGGGGCGCTTCCACAGATACGCAGTATTTT
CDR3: CASSLEGGASTDTQYF

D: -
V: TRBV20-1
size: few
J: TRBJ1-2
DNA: TGCAGCCTACAGTCCTATGGCTACACCTTC
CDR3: CSLQSYGYTF

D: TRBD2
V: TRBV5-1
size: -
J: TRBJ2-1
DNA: TGCGCCAGCAGCTTGCGGGGGACTAGCGGGAGCTCCTACAATGAGCAGTTCTTC
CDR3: CASSLRGTSGSSYNEQFF

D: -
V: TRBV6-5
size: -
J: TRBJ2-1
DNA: TGTGCCAGCAGTTTTTCGGGGGGCACCTACAATGAGCAGTTCTTC
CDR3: CASSFSGGTYNEQFF

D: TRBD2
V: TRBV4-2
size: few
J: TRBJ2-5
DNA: TGTGCCAGCAGCAGGGGTCTGACTAGCGGGAGTGTGGAGACCCAGTACTTC
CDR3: CASSRGLTSGSVETQYF

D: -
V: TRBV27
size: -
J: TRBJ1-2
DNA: TGTGCCAGCAAGTGGTCAGGGGCCGATGGCTACACCTTC
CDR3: CASKWSGADGYTF

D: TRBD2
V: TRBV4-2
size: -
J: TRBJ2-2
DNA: TGTGCCGTCGGGACTAGCGGGACCAACACCGGGGAGCTGTTTTTT
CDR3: CAVGTSGTNTGELFF

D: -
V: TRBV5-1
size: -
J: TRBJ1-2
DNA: TGCGCCAGCAGCTTACAGGGATCTAACTATGGCTACACCTTC
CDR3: CASSLQGSNYGYTF

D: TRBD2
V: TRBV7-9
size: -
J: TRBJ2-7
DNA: TGTGCCAGCAGCTTAGAGCCGGGAGGGACCTACGAGCAGTACTTC
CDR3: CASSLEPGGTYEQYF

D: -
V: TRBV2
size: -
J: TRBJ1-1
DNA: TGTGCCAGCACCGAGACAGTAGAAGCTTTCTTT
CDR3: CASTETVEAFF

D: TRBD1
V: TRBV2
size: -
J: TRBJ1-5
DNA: TGTGCCAGCAGGAAGTTTATACCGGGACAGGGATCTCATCAGCCCCAGCATTTT
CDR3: CASRKFIPGQGSHQPQHF

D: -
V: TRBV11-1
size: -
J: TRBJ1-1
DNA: TGTGCCAGCAGCTTACAAGGGGATGAAGCTTTCTTT
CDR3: CASSLQGDEAFF

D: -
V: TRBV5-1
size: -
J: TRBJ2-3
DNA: TGCGCCAGCAGCGAGCGCACAGATACGCAGTATTTT
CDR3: CASSERTDTQYF

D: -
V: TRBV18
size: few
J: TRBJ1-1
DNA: TGTGCCAGCCTAAAGAGCACTGAAGCTTTCTTT
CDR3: CASLKSTEAFF

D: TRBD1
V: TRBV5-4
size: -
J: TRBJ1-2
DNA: TGTGCCAGCAGATGGGGGATAAGGGGAGAGGGGGCGCGCGGTGGGGGCTACACCTTC
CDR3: CASRWGIRGEGARGGGYTF

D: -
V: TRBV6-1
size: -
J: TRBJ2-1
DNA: TGTGCCAGCAGCACAGGCAGTGAGCAGTTCTTC
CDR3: CASSTGSEQFF

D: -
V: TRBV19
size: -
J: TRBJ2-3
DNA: TGTGCCAGTAGTCCTCAGGACAGCCCAGATACGCAGTATTTT
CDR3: CASSPQDSPDTQYF

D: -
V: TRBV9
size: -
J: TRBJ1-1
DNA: TGTGCCAGCAGCGCGCAGGGCGGGGGGTACACTGAAGCTTTCTTT
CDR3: CASSAQGGGYTEAFF

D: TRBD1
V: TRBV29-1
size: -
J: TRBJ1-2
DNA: TGCAGCGTCAAACAGGGGGGCGAATTTTCTAACTATGGCTACACCTTC
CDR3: CSVKQGGEFSNYGYTF

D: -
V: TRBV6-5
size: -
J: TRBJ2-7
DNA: TGTGCCAGCACCCTCTCCGGGGGCTCCTACGAGCAGTACTTC
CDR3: CASTLSGGSYEQYF

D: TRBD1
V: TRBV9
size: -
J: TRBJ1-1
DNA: TGTGCCAGCAGCGAGACAGGGGGCCCTAACACTGAAGCTTTCTTT
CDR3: CASSETGGPNTEAFF

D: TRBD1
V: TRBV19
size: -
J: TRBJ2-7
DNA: TGTGCCAGTAGCCAAGCCGGGACAGTCTCCTACGAGCAGTACTTC
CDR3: CASSQAGTVSYEQYF

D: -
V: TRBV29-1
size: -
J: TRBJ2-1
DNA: TGCAGCCCCTTGGACAGCTACAATGAGCAGTTCTTC
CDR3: CSPLDSYNEQFF

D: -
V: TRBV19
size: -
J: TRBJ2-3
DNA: TGTGCCAGTAGTATCCCCGGGAGAGAAGATACGCAGTATTTT
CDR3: CASSIPGREDTQYF

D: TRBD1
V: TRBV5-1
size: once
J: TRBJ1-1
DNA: TGCGCCAGCAGCCCACAGACAGGGGTCGGGACTGAAGCTTTCTTT
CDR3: CASSPQTGVGTEAFF

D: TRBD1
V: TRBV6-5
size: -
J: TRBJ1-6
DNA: TGTGCCAGCAAAGGACAGGGAAATTCACCCCTCCACTTT
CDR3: CASKGQGNSPLHF

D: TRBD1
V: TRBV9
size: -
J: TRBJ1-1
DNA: TGTGCCAGCAGCGTAGACAGGGGGAACACTGAAGCTTTCTTT
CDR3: CASSVDRGNTEAFF

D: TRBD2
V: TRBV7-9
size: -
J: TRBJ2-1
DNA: TGTGCCAGCAGCTCCCTGACTAGCGGGACATACAATGAGCAGTTCTTC
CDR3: CASSSLTSGTYNEQFF

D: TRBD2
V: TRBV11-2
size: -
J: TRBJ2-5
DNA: TGTGCCAGCAGCTTAGGGATGGCGGGAGGACAAGAGACCCAGTACTTC
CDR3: CASSLGMAGGQETQYF

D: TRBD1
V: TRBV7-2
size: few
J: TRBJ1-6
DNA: TGTGCCAGCGGGACAGAATATAATTCACCCCTCCACTTT
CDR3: CASGTEYNSPLHF

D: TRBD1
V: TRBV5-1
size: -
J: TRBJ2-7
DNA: TGCGCCAGCAGCTTTAGGCCCACAGGGGGGAGCTCCTACGAGCAGTACTTC
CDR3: CASSFRPTGGSSYEQYF

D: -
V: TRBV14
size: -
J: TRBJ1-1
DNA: TGTGCCAGCAGCCAAACCCAGGGCCTGGTAACTTTCTTT
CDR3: CASSQTQGLVTFF

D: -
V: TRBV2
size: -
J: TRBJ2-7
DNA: TGTGCCAGCTCGAAGGAGCGGGCTACCCGCTACGAGCAGTACTTC
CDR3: CASSKERATRYEQYF

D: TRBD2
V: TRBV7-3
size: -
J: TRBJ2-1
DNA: TGTGCCAGCAGCTTAACGGTGGGAGGGGTAAATGAGCAGTTCTTC
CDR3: CASSLTVGGVNEQFF

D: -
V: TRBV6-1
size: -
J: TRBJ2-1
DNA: TGTGCCAGCAGTGGCGGGACAGCCTACAATGAGCAGTTCTTC
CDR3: CASSGGTAYNEQFF

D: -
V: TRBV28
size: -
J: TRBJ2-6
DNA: TGTGCCAGCAAGGGGTGGAGCTCTGGGGCCAACGTCCTGACTTTC
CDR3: CASKGWSSGANVLTF

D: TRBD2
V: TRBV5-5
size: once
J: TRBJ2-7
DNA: TGTGCCAGCAGCCCCCCCGGGCGGGAGGGTTACGAGCAGTACTTC
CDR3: CASSPPGREGYEQYF

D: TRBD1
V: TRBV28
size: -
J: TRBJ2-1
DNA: TGTGCCAGCAGTTTGGGGGACAGGGGACGAAATGAGCAGTTCTTC
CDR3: CASSLGDRGRNEQFF

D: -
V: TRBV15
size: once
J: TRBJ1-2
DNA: TGTGCCACAAGTACAGGGATGGTAGGCTACACCTTC
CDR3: CATSTGMVGYTF

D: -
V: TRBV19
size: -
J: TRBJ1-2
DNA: TGTGCCAGTACCTTCACCTCCGCGAACTATGGCTACACCTTC
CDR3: CASTFTSANYGYTF

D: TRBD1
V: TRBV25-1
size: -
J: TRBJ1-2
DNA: TGTGCCAGCAGGGAGGACAGGGGAAAAGGCTACACCTTC
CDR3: CASREDRGKGYTF

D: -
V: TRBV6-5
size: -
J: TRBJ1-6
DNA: TGTGCCAGCAGCCCCCAGGGCCTTCGGAATTCACCCCTCCACTTT
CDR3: CASSPQGLRNSPLHF

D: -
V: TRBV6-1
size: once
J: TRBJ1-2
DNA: TGTGCCAGCAGTGAAGTCGGTAAACGGGTCTATGGCTACACCTTC
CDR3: CASSEVGKRVYGYTF

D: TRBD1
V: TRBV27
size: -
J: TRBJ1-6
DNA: TGTGCCAGCAGGCAGGGGGCCTCCTATAATTCACCCCTCCACTTT
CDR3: CASRQGASYNSPLHF

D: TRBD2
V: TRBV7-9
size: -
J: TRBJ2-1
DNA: TGTGCCAGCAGCAGACTAGCGGGAGAGGGCAATGAGCAGTTCTTC
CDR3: CASSRLAGEGNEQFF

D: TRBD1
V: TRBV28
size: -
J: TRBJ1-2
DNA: TGTGCCAGCACCTCCCCTCAGGGGGCGCGGGTCCTAGGCTACACCTTC
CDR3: CASTSPQGARVLGYTF

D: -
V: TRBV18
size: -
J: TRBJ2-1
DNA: TGTGCCAGCTCACCAGCGACTAGGGCCTCGGGGAATGAGCAGTTCTTC
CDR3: CASSPATRASGNEQFF